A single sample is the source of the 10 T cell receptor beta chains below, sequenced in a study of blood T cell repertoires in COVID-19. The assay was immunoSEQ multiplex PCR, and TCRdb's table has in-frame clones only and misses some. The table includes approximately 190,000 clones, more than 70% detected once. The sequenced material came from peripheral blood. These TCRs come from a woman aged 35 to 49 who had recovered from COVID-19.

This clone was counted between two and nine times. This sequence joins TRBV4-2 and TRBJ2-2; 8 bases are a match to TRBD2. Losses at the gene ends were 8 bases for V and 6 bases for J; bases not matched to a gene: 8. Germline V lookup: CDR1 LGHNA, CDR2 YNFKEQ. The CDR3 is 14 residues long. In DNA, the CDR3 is TGTGCCAGCGGAAAGACTAGCGTGGCCGGGGAGCTGTTTTTT. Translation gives CASGKTSVAGELFF.

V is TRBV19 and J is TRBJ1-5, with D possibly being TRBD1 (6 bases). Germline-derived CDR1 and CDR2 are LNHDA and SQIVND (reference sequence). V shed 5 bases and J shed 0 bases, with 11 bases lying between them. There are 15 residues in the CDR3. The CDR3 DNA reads TGTGCCAGTAGTGGGACACCCTATAGCAATCAGCCCCAGCATTTT. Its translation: CASSGTPYSNQPQHF.

CDR3 sequence: CASSLWGTGGNEQYF. Written as DNA, the CDR3 is TGTGCCAGCAGTTTATGGGGGACAGGAGGCAACGAGCAGTACTTC. The gene calls are TRBV27 and TRBJ2-7; the match to TRBD1 covers 8 bases. The CDR3 is 15 amino acids. CDR1 is MNHEY and CDR2 is SMNVEV in the germline V gene (reference sequence). Trimming took 1 base from V and 5 from J; bases not matched to a gene: 7.

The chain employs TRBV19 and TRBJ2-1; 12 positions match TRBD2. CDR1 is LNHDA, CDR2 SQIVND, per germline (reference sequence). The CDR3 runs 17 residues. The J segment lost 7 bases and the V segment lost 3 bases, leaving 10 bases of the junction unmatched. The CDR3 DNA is TGTGCCAGTAGTATTCTCCTACTAGCGGGAGGAGGGAATGAGCAGTTCTTC. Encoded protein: CASSILLLAGGGNEQFF.

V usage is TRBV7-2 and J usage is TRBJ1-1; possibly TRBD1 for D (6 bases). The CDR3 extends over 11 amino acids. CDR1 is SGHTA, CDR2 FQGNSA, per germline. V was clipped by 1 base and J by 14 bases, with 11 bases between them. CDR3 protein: CASSLGDQGFF. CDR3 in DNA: TGTGCCAGCAGCTTAGGAGACCAGGGGTTCTTT.

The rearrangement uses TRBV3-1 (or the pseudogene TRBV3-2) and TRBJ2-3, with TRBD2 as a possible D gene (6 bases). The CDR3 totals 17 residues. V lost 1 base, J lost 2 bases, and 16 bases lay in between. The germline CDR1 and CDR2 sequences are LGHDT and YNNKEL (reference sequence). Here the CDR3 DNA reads TGTGCCAGCAGCCAAGGGGGCGGGGTTCGGTACACAGATACGCAGTATTTT. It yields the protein CASSQGGGVRYTDTQYF.

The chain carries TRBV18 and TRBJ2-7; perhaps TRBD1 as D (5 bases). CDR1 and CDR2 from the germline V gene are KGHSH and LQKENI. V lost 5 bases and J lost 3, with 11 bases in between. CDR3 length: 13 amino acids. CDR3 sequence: CASSSGHGYEQYF. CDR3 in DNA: TGTGCCAGCTCATCTGGACACGGCTACGAGCAGTACTTC.

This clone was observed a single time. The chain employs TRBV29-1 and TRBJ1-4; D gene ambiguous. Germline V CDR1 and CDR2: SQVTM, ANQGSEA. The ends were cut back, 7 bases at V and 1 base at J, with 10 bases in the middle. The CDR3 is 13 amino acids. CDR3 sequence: CSASGVTNEKLFF. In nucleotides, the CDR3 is TGCAGCGCCTCGGGAGTAACTAATGAAAAACTGTTTTTT. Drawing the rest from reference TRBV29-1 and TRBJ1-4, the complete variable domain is SAVISQKPSRDICQRGTSLTIQCQVDSQVTMMFWYRQQPGQSLTLIATANQGSEATYESGFVIDKFPISRPNLTFSTLTVSNMSPEDSSIYLCSASGVTNEKLFFGSGTQLSVL.

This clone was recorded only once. Here the CDR3 DNA reads TGCGCCAGCAGTACCTCGGGGGCAGATACGCAGTATTTT. The encoded protein is CASSTSGADTQYF. This chain connects TRBV5-1 to TRBJ2-3; a weak D match, TRBD2 (6 bases). Trimming pared 5 bases from V and 4 bases from J, leaving 11 bases between. The V gene's germline CDR1 is SGHRS and CDR2 YFSETQ. The CDR3 totals 13 residues.

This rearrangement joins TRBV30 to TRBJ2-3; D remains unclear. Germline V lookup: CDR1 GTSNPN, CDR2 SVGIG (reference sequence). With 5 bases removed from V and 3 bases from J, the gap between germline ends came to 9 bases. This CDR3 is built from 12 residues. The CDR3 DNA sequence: TGTGCCTGGGGCAGTATTACAGATACGCAGTATTTT. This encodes CAWGSITDTQYF.